What follows are 8 T cell receptor beta chains derived from one specimen sequenced in a study of cytomegalovirus exposure and HLA in healthy donors. The PCR was carried out with 60 Vbeta primers and 13 Jbeta primers. Generated by immunoSEQ multiplex PCR, the TCRdb table keeps only in-frame clones and is missing some. In the table there are under 250,000 clones, around four fifths of which are singletons. The material sequenced was PBMCs. The receptors were gathered from a male donor in good health and CMV-seronegative.

This clone was seen more than once but under ten times. The chain employs TRBV5-1 and TRBJ2-2; D is possibly TRBD2 (5 bases). The CDR3 is 15 residues long. V was trimmed by 0 bases and J by 1 base, leaving 7 bases between them. Germline values: CDR1 SGHRS, CDR2 YFSETQ. CDR3 residues: CASSLVRVNTGELFF. The CDR3 DNA reads TGCGCCAGCAGCTTGGTGAGGGTGAACACCGGGGAGCTGTTTTTT.

The gene calls are TRBV27 and TRBJ1-1; the D gene is possibly TRBD1 (5 bases). V dropped 5 bases and J dropped 0 bases, with 10 bases sitting between them. The CDR3 loop spans 14 amino acids. Germline V gives CDR1 MNHEY, CDR2 SMNVEV (reference sequence). DNA for the CDR3: TGTGCCAGCAGTCCGACAGTGATGAACACTGAAGCTTTCTTT. The encoded protein is CASSPTVMNTEAFF.

V and J are TRBV7-2 and TRBJ2-7; TRBD2 is a possible D gene (6 bases). CDR3 length: 13 residues. Between the trimmed V and J ends, which lost 1 base and 5 bases, there was a span of 9 bases. CDR1 SGHTA and CDR2 FQGNSA come from the germline V gene. CDR3 coding DNA: TGTGCCAGCAGCTTAGGGCGCGGGAACGAGCAGTACTTC. This sequence encodes CASSLGRGNEQYF.

The chain joins TRBV9 to TRBJ1-2; no reliable D call. Germline V gene data show CDR1 as SGDLS and CDR2 as YYNGEE. V was trimmed by 4 bases and J by 3 bases, leaving 13 bases between them. The CDR3 extends over 14 amino acids. CDR3 in DNA: TGTGCCAGCAGCCCTAACCATATGTACTATGGCTACACCTTC. Encoded protein: CASSPNHMYYGYTF.

The CDR3 protein is CASSPRSGEDTQYF. The CDR3 DNA reads TGCGCCAGCAGCCCACGAAGCGGGGAAGATACGCAGTATTTT. The V and J genes are TRBV4-1 and TRBJ2-3; 7 nucleotides agree with TRBD2. With V trimmed by 4 bases and J by 5 bases, 6 bases remained unmatched. There are 14 residues in the CDR3. Germline lookup yields CDR1 MGHRA and CDR2 YSYEKL.

There are a few counts of this clone. The chain has TRBV14 and TRBJ1-2; 7 bases agree with TRBD1. J gave up 2 bases and V 1 base, and 4 bases lay outside the gene matches. The V gene's germline CDR1 is SGHDN and CDR2 FVKESK. The CDR3 has 15 residues. CDR3 in amino acids: CASSQGTGKNYGYTF. The CDR3 DNA is TGTGCCAGCAGCCAAGGGACAGGTAAGAACTATGGCTACACCTTC.

The chain's CDR3 is CASTITGIGYEQYF. The CDR3 DNA reads as TGTGCCAGCACTATCACCGGGATCGGCTACGAGCAGTACTTC. The chain combines TRBV28 with TRBJ2-7, with D possibly TRBD2 on 5 matching bases. This CDR3 has 14 amino acids. Germline loops: CDR1 MDHEN, CDR2 SYDVKM. Trimming pared 7 bases from V and 3 bases from J, leaving 16 bases between.

J is TRBJ2-7 and V is TRBV2; 10 nucleotides agree with TRBD1. J gave up 4 bases and V 0 bases, and 3 bases lay outside the gene matches. This CDR3 is 15 amino acids long. Germline CDR1 SNHLY, CDR2 FYNNEI. The CDR3 DNA follows: TGTGCCAGCAGTGAAGCGCCGGGACAGGGGTACGAGCAGTACTTC. Translated: CASSEAPGQGYEQYF.